This TCR beta chain derives from a study of T cell responses to AZD1222 COVID-19 vaccine (dated by TCRdb to about 2021). Regarding the complete study: Because spike-specific TCR depth and breadth did not differ between the two schedules, AZD1222 recipients who got a second dose at roughly 4 weeks were pooled with those who got a second dose at roughly 12 weeks. A total of 230 to 250 trial participants underwent TCR sequencing, of whom around 210 had received two doses of AZD1222 and roughly 26 had received two doses of the MenACWY control vaccine. Enrollment into the trials was organized by age into subgroups of 18-55, 56-69 and 70-plus years, and those subgroups contained roughly 150, 30 and 60 TCR-sequenced participants, respectively. On the study overall, not on this receptor specifically: Participants were mostly white British, with more females than males. The authors suggested clonal diversity may have been underestimated. Only six AZD1222 recipients were SARS-CoV-2 seropositive at baseline, limiting conclusions about previously exposed vaccinees. CD4 TCRs associated with the vaccine covered the entire spike protein, and the dominant responses were in regions 160-218 and 743-854. A significant rise in spike-specific TCR breadth and depth was observed after two AZD1222 doses relative to day 0 and relative to MenACWY recipients. The 56-69-year group was small, and its depth increase did not reach significance, likely because of low power. Epitopes outside the regions mutated in the B.1.351 and B.1.1.7 variants were reportedly recognized by nearly half of the unique spike-specific TCRs. No day 14 peak-response samples were available, so repertoires were characterized only after the peak T cell response.

The CDR3 regions of human TCRbeta chains were analyzed by immunosequencing. In the source study's methods: Repertoire TCRs were matched against a reference library of SARS-CoV-2-specific TCRs generated with the MIRA antigen-specificity platform. Breadth was defined as the fraction of unique TCRs that were SARS-CoV-2-associated. Depth was defined as the fraction of total T cells that were SARS-CoV-2-associated. Using the MIRA data, each spike-specific TCR was mapped to the spike region that the TCR reacts to and placed in a CD4 or CD8 class. Log10-transformed breadth and depth values were compared by one-way ANOVA with Sidak's multiple comparisons tests. TCRdb obtained this table from immuneACCESS and retained in-frame rearrangements with V and J assigned. These tables miss some clones; where compared with another copy, unresolved V genes account for less than half of the shortfall, and the remainder is unexplained. The DNA was the basis for D and trimming; V, J and clone size are from that table. The sample table lists about 140,000 clones, about 87% of them with a count of one. The ten largest clones capture over 1.5% of the sample.

Reading from cysteine to phenylalanine, the CDR3 counts 14 amino acids. The entry retains the CDR3 DNA only, 42 bases that are in frame from base 1. Trimmed from V: 1 base; trimmed from J: 4 bases; junction bases lacking a gene match: 0. CDR1 SGHRS and CDR2 YFSETQ are derived from the germline V gene. A single count supports this clone. This clone's antigen is unknown. Base qualities were left out, and no much larger clone turns up one base away. The sample's time point, from its label and the paper: baseline before first vaccination. Vaccinee samples came from UK trials COV001 and COV002, including a single-blind randomized controlled phase 2/3 trial of AZD1222 (ChAdOx1 nCoV-19) in healthy adults. Trial participant PBMC samples were collected at day 0 and day 28 after the second dose for TCRbeta chain sequencing.

Rearrangement joined TRBV5-1 to TRBJ1-4, and TRBD1 matches 8 of the central bases. The source was peripheral blood, collected on day 0 of AZD1222 vaccination. The receptor comes from an adult in good health. The CDR3 has the sequence CASSLTGGNEKLFF. The DNA sequence reads TGCGCCAGCAGCTTGACAGGGGGTAATGAAAAACTGTTTTTT.